The present entry profiles one TCR beta chain with its context. These data are taken from a study of blood T cell repertoires in COVID-19. In the study overall: COVID-19 samples from acute and convalescent phases originated in the United States, Italy and Spain. PBMCs, B-cell-depleted T cells, or T cells were the source of the cDNA or gDNA that made up the material.

Trimming shortened V by 1 base and J by 3 bases, and 10 bases separated the two germline ends. CDR3 length: 15 amino acids. CDR1 MNHEY and CDR2 SMNVEV come from the germline V gene (reference sequence). Source study methods: Reference gene primer amplification gave nucleated cell count estimates. Assay: immunoSEQ multiplex PCR; the TCRdb copy retains only in-frame clones and omits some. That table furnishes V, J and clone size, whereas the DNA furnished D and trimming. Of about 230,000 clones in the sample, 65% to 90% were seen once. What was sequenced was peripheral blood. The TCR sequence derives from a woman in her forties or fifties with acute or convalescent COVID-19. V is TRBV27 and J is TRBJ2-1; TRBD1 is a possible D gene (7 bases). As DNA, the CDR3 is TGTGCCAGCAGTTTATGGGGGGACAGCTACAATGAGCAGTTCTTC. Its protein product is CASSLWGDSYNEQFF.